The clone carrying this TCR beta chain was observed a few times. Its antigen is not known. Per germline, CDR1 MDHEN and CDR2 SYDVKM. CDR3 length: 16 amino acids. With 6 bases removed from V and 0 bases from J, the gap between germline ends came to 15 bases. This record belongs to a study of shared clonotypes between healthy human individuals. About the study: The plates for each donor numbered three CD4 naive, three CD4 memory, two CD8 naive and one CD8 memory. Overall study findings and caveats: Generally, naive subsets (rather than memory subsets) showed larger estimated richness.

This was a deep-level run. Some clones are missing from TCRdb's copy, which holds only in-frame ones; the method was immunoSEQ multiplex PCR. The table lists roughly 2,000,000 clones, approximately 95% of them singletons. CD8 cells regarded as naive lacked CD45RO, were positively chosen for CCR7, and omitted terminally differentiated effector memory CD45RA+ cells. The sample was naive CD8+ T cells sorted from blood. This receptor was identified in a man aged 18 to 30 in good health. The J gene is TRBJ1-3, the V gene TRBV28; D is unresolved. The CDR3, as DNA: TGTGCCAGCAGAGCAGGCGATCTCGACTCTGGAAACACCATATATTTT. Its translation is CASRAGDLDSGNTIYF.